This TCR beta chain is drawn from a study of identical twins. This clonotype has more than one count but fewer than ten. Its antigen is not identified. CDR3 size: 13 residues. The germline V gene encodes CDR1 MGHDK and CDR2 SYGVNS. V was pared by 5 bases and J by 6 bases, with 13 bases between. Study conclusions and caveats: Zero-insertion analyses could be partly confounded by invariant MAIT and iNKT cells. Twin-shared out-of-frame alpha sequences were enriched for low generation probability.

Through template switching, a universal primer site was introduced, and the cDNA contained unique molecular identifiers. TCRdb reprocessed the 5' RACE reads with MiXCR, giving one entry per CDR3 protein. The repertoire holds some 260,000 distinct CDR3 sequences, more than 13% seen once, with 8.8% in the top ten. The V call is TRBV25-1, the J call TRBJ1-2; D is possibly TRBD1 (6 bases). Specimen: memory (CD45RO+) T cells sorted from blood. This sequence originates from a woman under 30 in good health. The CDR3 nucleotides are TGTGCCAGCAGTAGGCAGGGACACCATGGCTACACCTTC. Encoded protein: CASSRQGHHGYTF.